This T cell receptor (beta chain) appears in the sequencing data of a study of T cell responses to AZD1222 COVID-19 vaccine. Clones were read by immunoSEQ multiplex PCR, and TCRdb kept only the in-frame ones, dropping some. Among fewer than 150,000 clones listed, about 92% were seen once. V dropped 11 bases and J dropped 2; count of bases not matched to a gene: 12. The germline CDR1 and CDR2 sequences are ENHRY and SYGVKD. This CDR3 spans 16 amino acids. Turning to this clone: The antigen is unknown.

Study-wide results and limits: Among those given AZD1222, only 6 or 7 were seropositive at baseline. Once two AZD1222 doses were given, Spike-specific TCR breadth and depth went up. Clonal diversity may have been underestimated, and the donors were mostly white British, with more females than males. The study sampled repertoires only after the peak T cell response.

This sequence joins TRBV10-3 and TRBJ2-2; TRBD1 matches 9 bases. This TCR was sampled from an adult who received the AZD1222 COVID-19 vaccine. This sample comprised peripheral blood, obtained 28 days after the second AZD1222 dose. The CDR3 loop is CAVLPRTGVNTGELFF. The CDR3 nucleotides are TGTGCCGTCCTCCCGAGGACAGGGGTTAACACCGGGGAGCTGTTTTTT.